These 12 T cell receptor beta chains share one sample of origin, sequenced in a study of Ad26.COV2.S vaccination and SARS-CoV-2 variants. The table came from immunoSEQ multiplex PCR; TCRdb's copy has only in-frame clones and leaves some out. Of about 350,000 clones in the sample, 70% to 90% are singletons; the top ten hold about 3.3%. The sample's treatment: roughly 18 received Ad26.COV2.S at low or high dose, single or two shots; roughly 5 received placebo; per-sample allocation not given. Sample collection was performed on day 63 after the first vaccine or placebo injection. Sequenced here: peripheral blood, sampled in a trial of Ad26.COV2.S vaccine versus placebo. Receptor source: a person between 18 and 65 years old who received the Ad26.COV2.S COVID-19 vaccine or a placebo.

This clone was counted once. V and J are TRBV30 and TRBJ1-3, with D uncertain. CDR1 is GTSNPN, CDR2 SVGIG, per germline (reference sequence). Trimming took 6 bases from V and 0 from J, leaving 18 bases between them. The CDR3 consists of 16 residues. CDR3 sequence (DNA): TGTGCCTGCTCCACGCAGGTAGGACTCTCTGGAAACACCATATATTTT. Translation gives CACSTQVGLSGNTIYF.

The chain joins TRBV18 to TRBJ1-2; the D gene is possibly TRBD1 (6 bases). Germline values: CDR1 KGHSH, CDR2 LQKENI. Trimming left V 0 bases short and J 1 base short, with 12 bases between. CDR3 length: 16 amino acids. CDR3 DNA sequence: TGTGCCAGCTCACCACCGGTCGCAGGGGATAACTATGGCTACACCTTC. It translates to CASSPPVAGDNYGYTF.

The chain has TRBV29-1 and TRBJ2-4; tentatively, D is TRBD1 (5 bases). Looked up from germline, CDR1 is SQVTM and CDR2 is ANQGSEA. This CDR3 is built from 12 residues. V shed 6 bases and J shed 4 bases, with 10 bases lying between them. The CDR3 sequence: CSVATDKNIQYF. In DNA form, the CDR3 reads TGCAGCGTCGCGACAGATAAAAACATTCAGTACTTC. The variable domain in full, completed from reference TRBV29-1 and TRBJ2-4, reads SAVISQKPSRDICQRGTSLTIQCQVDSQVTMMFWYRQQPGQSLTLIATANQGSEATYESGFVIDKFPISRPNLTFSTLTVSNMSPEDSSIYLCSVATDKNIQYFGAGTRLSVL.

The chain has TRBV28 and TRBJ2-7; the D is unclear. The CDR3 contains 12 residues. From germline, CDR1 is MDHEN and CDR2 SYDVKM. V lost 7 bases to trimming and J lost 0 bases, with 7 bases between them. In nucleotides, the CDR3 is TGTGCCAGCACTCCGAGCTCCTACGAGCAGTACTTC. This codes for CASTPSSYEQYF.

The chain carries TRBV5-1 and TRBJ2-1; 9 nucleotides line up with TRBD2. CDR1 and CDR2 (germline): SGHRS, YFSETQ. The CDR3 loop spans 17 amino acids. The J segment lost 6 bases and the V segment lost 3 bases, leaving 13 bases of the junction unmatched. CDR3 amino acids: CASSSQRERGVFNEQFF. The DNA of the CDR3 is TGCGCCAGCAGCTCACAAAGGGAGCGGGGGGTGTTCAATGAGCAGTTCTTC.

The CDR3: CASSHRGQGRAKLFF. The CDR3 DNA is TGTGCCAGCAGCCACCGTGGACAGGGAAGAGCAAAACTGTTTTTT. The V and J genes are TRBV3-1 (or the pseudogene TRBV3-2) and TRBJ1-4; 8 positions match TRBD1. CDR1 is LGHDT, CDR2 YNNKEL, per germline (reference sequence). V lost 3 bases to trimming and J lost 10 bases; unmatched junction nucleotides: 10. There are 15 residues in the CDR3.

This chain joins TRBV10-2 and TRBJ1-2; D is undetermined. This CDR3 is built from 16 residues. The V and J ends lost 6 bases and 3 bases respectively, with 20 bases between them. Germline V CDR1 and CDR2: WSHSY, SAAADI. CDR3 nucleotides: TGCGCCAGCAGGGACGCGGTTCTGGCTCGGGACTATGGCTACACCTTC. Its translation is CASRDAVLARDYGYTF.

The CDR3 reads CAWGKEFEQYF. CDR3 sequence (DNA): TGTGCCTGGGGGAAAGAATTCGAGCAGTACTTC. The rearrangement joins TRBV30 to TRBJ2-7, with D hard to call. This CDR3 is 11 amino acids long. The V end lost 5 bases, the J end lost 6 bases, and 11 bases lay between the germline ends. CDR1 GTSNPN and CDR2 SVGIG come from the germline V gene (reference sequence).

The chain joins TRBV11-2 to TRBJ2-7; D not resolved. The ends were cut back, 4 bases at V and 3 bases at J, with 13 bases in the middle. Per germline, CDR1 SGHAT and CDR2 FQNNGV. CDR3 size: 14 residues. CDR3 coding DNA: TGTGCCAGCAGCTCCGCCTTAGGGCGCTACGAGCAGTACTTC. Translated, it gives CASSSALGRYEQYF.

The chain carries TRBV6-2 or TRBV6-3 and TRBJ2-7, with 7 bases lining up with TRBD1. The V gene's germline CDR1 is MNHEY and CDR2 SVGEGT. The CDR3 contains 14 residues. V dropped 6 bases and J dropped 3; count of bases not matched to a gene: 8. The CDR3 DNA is TGTGCCAGCAGCCGTCCCGGGACAGTCTACGAGCAGTACTTC. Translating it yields CASSRPGTVYEQYF.

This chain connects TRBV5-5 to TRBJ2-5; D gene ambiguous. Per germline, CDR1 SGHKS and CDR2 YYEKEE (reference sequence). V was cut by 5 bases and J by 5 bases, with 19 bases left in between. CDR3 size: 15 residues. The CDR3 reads CASSSYRGRDETQYF. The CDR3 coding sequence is TGTGCCAGCAGTTCTTACCGCGGACGTGACGAGACCCAGTACTTC.

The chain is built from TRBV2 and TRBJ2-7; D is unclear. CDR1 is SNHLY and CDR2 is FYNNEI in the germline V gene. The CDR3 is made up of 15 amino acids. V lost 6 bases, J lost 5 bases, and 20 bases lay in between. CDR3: CASRPKELGYHEQYF. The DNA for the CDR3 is TGTGCCAGCAGACCTAAAGAGTTGGGGTACCACGAGCAGTACTTC.